This T cell receptor beta chain was captured by sequencing in a study of T cells in Graves' hyperthyroidism and ophthalmopathy. The CDR3 loop spans 18 amino acids. CDR1 and CDR2 from the germline V gene are DFQATT and SNEGSKA (reference sequence). Trimming shortened V by 0 bases and J by 1 base, and 19 bases separated the two germline ends. The CDR3 regions of TCR beta were amplified from RNA transcripts. RT-PCR in the first round (using the HTBI primer set) targeted the TCR CDR3. One entry per CDR3 protein, called by TCRdb with MiXCR from the multiplex PCR reads. The repertoire holds 450,000 to 700,000 distinct CDR3 sequences, with 35% to 55% as singletons. Note on this clonotype: Its antigen is unidentified.

Based on clinical symptoms, serum thyroxine and TRAb, thyroid ultrasound and orbital computed tomography, diagnoses were reached. Whole-study findings and limits: A model using 13 V-J features told ophthalmopathy apart from stable hyperthyroidism. Progression to ophthalmopathy was predicted a median of 6.5 months early.

J is TRBJ1-5 and V is TRBV20-1; D is perhaps TRBD1 (5 bases). Specimen: peripheral blood or thyroid tissue (not recorded which). This TCR was recovered from an adult woman with Graves' disease, either hyperthyroidism or ophthalmopathy (not recorded which). The CDR3 DNA reads as TGCAGTGCTAGAGATCATCGCCCAGGGATCGCGAGCAATCAGCCCCAGCATTTT. It translates to CSARDHRPGIASNQPQHF.